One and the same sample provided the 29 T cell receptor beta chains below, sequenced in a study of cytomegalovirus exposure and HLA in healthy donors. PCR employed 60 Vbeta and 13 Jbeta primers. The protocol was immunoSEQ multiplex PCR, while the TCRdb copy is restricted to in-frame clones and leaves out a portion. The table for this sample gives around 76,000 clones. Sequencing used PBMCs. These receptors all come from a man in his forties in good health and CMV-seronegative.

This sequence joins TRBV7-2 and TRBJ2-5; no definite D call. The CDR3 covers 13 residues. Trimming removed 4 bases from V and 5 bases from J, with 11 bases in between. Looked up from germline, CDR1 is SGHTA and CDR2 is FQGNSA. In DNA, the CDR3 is TGTGCCAGCAGCTCATCACCGCGGGAGACCCAGTACTTC. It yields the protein CASSSSPRETQYF. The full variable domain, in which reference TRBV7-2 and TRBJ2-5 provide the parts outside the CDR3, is GAGVSQSPSNKVTEKGKDVELRCDPISGHTALYWYRQSLGQGLEFLIYFQGNSAPDKSGLPSDRFSAERTGGSVSTLTIQRTQQEDSAVYLCASSSSPRETQYFGPGTRLLVL.

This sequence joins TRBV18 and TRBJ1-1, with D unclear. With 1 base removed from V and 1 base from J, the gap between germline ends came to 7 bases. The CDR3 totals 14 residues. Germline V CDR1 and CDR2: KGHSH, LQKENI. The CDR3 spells CASSPRRENTEAFF. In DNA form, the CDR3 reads TGTGCCAGCTCACCACGGAGGGAGAACACTGAAGCTTTCTTT.

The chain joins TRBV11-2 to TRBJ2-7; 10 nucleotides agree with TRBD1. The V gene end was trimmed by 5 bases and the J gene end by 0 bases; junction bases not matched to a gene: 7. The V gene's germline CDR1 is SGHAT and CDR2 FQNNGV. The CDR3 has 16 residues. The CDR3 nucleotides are TGTGCCAGCAGCCGCCCCCGGACAGGGGGCTCCTACGAGCAGTACTTC. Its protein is CASSRPRTGGSYEQYF.

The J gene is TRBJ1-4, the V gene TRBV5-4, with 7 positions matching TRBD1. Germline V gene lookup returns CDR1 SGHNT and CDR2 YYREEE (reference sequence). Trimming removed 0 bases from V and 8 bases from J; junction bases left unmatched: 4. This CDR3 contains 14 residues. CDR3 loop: CASSLDRGNEKLFF. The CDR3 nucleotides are TGTGCCAGCAGCTTGGACAGGGGCAACGAAAAACTGTTTTTT.

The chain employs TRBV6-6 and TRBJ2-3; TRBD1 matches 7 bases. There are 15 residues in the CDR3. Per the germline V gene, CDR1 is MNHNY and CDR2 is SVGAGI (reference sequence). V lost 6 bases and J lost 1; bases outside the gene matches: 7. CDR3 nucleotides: TGTGCCAGCAGATCCCGGGACAGCGGCACAGATACGCAGTATTTT. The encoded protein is CASRSRDSGTDTQYF.

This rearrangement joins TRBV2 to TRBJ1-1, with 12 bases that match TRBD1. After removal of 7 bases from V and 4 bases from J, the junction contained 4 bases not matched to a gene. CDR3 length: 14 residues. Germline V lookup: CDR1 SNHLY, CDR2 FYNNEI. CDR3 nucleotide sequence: TGTGCCAGCAAGGGACAGGGGGCGTCCACTGAAGCTTTCTTT. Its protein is CASKGQGASTEAFF.

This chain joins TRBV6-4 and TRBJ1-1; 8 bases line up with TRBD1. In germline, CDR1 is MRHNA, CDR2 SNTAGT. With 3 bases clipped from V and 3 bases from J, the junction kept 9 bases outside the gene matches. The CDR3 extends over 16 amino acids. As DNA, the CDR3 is TGTGCCAGCAGTGAATACGGACAGGGCGCCTACACTGAAGCTTTCTTT. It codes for CASSEYGQGAYTEAFF.

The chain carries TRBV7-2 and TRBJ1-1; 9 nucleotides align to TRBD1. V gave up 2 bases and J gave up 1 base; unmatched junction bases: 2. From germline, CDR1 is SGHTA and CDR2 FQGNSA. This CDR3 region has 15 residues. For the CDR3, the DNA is TGTGCCAGCAGCTTACGGACAGGGGAGAACACTGAAGCTTTCTTT. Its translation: CASSLRTGENTEAFF.

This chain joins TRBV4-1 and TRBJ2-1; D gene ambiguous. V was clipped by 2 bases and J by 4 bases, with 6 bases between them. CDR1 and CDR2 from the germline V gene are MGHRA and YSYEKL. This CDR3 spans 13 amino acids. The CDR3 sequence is CASSQPGYNEQFF. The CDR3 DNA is TGCGCCAGCAGCCAACCCGGGTACAATGAGCAGTTCTTC.

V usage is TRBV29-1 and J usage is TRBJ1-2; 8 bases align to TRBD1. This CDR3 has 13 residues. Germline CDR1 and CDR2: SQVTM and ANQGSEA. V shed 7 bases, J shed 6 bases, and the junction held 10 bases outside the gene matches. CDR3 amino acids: CSAVSDRVNGYTF. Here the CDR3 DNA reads TGCAGCGCCGTTTCGGACAGGGTGAATGGCTACACCTTC.

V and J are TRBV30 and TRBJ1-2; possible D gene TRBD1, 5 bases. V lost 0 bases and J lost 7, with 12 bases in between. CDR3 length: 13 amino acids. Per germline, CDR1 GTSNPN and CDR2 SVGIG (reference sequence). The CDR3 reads CAWSVRGSSGYTF. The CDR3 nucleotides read TGTGCCTGGAGTGTACGGGGGAGTAGTGGCTACACCTTC.

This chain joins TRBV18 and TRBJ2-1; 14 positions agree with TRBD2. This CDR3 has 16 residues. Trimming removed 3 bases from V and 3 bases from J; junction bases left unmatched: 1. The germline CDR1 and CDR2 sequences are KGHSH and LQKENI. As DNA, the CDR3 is TGTGCCAGCTCACCGGGACTAGCGGGGGACTACAATGAGCAGTTCTTC. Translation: CASSPGLAGDYNEQFF.

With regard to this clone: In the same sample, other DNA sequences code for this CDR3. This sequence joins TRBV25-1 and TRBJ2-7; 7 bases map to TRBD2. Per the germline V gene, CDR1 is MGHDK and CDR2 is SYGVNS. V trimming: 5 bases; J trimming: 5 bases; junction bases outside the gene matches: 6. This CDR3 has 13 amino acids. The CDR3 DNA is TGTGCCAGCAGTCCTCCCGGGGGGAACGAGCAGTACTTC. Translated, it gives CASSPPGGNEQYF.

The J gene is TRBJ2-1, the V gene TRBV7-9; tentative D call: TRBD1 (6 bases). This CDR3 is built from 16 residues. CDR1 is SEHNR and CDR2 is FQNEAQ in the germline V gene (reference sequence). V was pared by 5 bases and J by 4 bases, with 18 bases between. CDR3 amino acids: CASSRKVTGPYNEQFF. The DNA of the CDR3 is TGTGCCAGCAGCCGGAAAGTGACAGGTCCGTACAATGAGCAGTTCTTC.

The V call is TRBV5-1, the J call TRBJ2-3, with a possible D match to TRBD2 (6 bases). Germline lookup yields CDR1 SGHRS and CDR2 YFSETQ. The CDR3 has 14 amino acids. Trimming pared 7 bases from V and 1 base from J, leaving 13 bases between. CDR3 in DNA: TGCGCCAGCTGCCTAACGGGAGGCACAGATACGCAGTATTTT. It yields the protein CASCLTGGTDTQYF.

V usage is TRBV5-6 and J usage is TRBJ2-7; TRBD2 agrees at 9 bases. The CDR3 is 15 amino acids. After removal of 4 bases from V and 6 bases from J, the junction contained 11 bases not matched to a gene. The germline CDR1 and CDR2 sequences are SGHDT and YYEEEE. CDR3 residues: CASSAALAGEPEQYF. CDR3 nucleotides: TGTGCCAGCAGCGCGGCCTTAGCGGGGGAGCCCGAGCAGTACTTC.

The CDR3: CASSKMGGGTEAFF. The CDR3 bases are TGTGCCAGCAGCAAGATGGGAGGTGGCACTGAAGCTTTCTTT. The chain combines TRBV7-8 with TRBJ1-1; no clear D gene. With 5 bases removed from V and 4 bases from J, the gap between germline ends came to 14 bases. The CDR3 is made up of 14 amino acids. Germline CDR1 is SGHVS and CDR2 is FQNEAQ.

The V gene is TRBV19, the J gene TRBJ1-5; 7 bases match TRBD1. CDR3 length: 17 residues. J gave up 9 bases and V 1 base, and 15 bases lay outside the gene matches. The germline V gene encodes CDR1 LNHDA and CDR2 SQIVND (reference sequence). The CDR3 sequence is CASSIGGGEAFGPPQHF. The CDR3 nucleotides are TGTGCCAGTAGTATAGGAGGGGGCGAGGCCTTCGGTCCGCCCCAGCATTTT. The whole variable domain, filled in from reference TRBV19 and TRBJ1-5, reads DGGITQSPKYLFRKEGQNVTLSCEQNLNHDAMYWYRQDPGQGLRLIYYSQIVNDFQKGDIAEGYSVSREKKESFPLTVTSAQKNPTAFYLCASSIGGGEAFGPPQHFGDGTRLSIL.

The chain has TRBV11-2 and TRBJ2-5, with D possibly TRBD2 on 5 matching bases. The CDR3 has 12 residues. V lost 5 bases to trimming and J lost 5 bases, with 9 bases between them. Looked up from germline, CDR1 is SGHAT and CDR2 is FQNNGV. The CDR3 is CASSLGEETQYF. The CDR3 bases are TGTGCCAGCAGCCTGGGAGAGGAGACCCAGTACTTC.

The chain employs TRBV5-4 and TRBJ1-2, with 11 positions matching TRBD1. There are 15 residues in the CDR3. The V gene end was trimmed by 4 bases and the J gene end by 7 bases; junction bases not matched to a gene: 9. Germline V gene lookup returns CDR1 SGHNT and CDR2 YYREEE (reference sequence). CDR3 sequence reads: CASSLRTGGAGGYTF. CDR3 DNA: TGTGCCAGCAGCCTACGGACAGGGGGCGCGGGTGGCTACACCTTC.

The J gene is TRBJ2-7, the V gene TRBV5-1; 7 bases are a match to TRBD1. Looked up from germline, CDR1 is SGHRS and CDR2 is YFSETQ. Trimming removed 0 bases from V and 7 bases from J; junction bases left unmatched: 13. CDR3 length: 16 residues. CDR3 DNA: TGCGCCAGCAGCTTGGTCCGGGACAGCCAAAACTTAGAGCAGTACTTC. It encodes CASSLVRDSQNLEQYF.

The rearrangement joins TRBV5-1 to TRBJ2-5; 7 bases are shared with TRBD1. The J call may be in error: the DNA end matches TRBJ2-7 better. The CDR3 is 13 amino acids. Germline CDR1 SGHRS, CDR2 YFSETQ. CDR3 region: CASRRDSTYEQYF. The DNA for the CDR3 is TGCGCCAGCAGACGGGACAGTACCTACGAGCAGTACTTC.

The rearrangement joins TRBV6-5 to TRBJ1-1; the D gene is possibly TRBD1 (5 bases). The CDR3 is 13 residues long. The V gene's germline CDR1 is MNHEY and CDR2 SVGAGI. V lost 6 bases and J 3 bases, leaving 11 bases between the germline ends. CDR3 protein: CASSRGGYTEAFF. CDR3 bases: TGTGCCAGCAGCCGGGGGGGGTACACTGAAGCTTTCTTT.

CDR3 loop: CATKERRQYF. CDR3 nucleotides: TGTGCCACCAAGGAGCGTCGGCAGTACTTC. The rearrangement uses TRBV28 and TRBJ2-7; D not resolved. The V gene's germline CDR1 is MDHEN and CDR2 SYDVKM. V was pared by 10 bases and J by 9 bases, with 13 bases between. This CDR3 is built from 10 residues.

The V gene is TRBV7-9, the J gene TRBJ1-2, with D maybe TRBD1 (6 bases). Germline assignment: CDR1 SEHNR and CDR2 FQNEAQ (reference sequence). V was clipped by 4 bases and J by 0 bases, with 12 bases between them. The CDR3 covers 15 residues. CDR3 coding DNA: TGTGCCAGCAGCTCCCAACAGGGAGCTAACTATGGCTACACCTTC. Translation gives CASSSQQGANYGYTF. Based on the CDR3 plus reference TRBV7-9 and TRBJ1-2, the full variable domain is DTGVSQNPRHKITKRGQNVTFRCDPISEHNRLYWYRQTLGQGPEFLTYFQNEAQLEKSRLLSDRFSAERPKGSFSTLEIQRTEQGDSAMYLCASSSQQGANYGYTFGSGTRLTVV.

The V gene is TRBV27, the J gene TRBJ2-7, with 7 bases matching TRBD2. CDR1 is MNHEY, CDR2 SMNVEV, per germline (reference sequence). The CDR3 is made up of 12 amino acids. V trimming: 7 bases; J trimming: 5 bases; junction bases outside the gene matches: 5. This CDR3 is CASNGGSHEQYF. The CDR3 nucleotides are TGTGCCAGCAACGGCGGGAGCCACGAGCAGTACTTC.

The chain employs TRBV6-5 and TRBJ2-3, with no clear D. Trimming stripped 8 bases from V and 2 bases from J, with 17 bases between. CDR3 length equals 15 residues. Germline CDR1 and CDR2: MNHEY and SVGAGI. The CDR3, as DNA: TGTGCCAGCCAAATAGGAGAGTCTCACACAGATACGCAGTATTTT. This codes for CASQIGESHTDTQYF.

CDR3 sequence reads: CASSPRQGLGYEQYF. The DNA of the CDR3 is TGTGCCAGCAGTCCGCGACAGGGCCTTGGATACGAGCAGTACTTC. The V and J genes are TRBV28 and TRBJ2-7; 7 nucleotides agree with TRBD1. The CDR3 consists of 15 residues. Germline V gene data show CDR1 as MDHEN and CDR2 as SYDVKM. Trimming removed 5 bases from V and 4 bases from J; junction bases left unmatched: 11.

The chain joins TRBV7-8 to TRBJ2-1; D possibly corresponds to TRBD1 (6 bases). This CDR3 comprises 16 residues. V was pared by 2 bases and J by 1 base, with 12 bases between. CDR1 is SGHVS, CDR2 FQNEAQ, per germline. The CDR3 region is CASSLSGANSYNEQFF. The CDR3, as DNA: TGTGCCAGCAGCTTATCAGGGGCCAATTCCTACAATGAGCAGTTCTTC.